The 26 T cell receptor beta chains presented below share a single source sample, sequenced in a study of glioma-infiltrating T cells. Using RNA template, CDR3s of TCR alpha and beta were amplified with iRepertoire arm-PCR. MiXCR was run by TCRdb on the multiplex PCR reads, yielding one entry per CDR3 protein. The table shows a few hundred thousand distinct CDR3 sequences, with roughly 41% occurring only once. The specimen sequenced was glioma tissue, nonneoplastic brain tissue, or PBMCs (not recorded which). These receptors were taken from a human donor with low-grade glioma or glioblastoma, undergoing nonglioma brain surgery, or in good health (not recorded which).

This clonotype was recorded once. A read error may explain this, as a much larger clone is one base away. This chain uses TRBV6-2 or TRBV6-3 with TRBJ2-1, with D perhaps being TRBD1 or TRBD2 (6 bases each). Germline V gene sequence: CDR1 MNHEY, CDR2 SVGEGT. The V gene lost 6 bases and the J gene lost 4 bases, with 13 bases spanning the gap. The CDR3 covers 14 residues. The CDR3 loop reads CASREGTFYNEQFF. CDR3 coding DNA: TGTGCCAGCAGGGAGGGGACATTTTACAATGAGCAGTTCTTC.

This clonotype is medium-sized. The V call is TRBV7-2, the J call TRBJ2-7; the D call may be TRBD1 or TRBD2 (8 bases each). Trimming cost V 1 base and J 10 bases, with 20 bases left between them. The germline CDR1 and CDR2 sequences are SGHTA and FQGNSA. The CDR3 has 15 residues. The CDR3 spells CASSLGGGTGRGQYF. CDR3 DNA: TGTGCCAGCAGCTTAGGCGGGGGGACAGGTAGAGGTCAGTACTTC. Looking up the rest from reference TRBV7-2 and TRBJ2-7 gives the full variable domain: GAGVSQSPSNKVTEKGKDVELRCDPISGHTALYWYRQSLGQGLEFLIYFQGNSAPDKSGLPSDRFSAERTGGSVSTLTIQRTQQEDSAVYLCASSLGGGTGRGQYFGPGTRLTVT.

V gene TRBV20-1 combines with J gene TRBJ2-7; 10 nucleotides agree with TRBD2. J lost 7 bases, V lost 1 base, and 7 bases had no gene match. There are 14 residues in the CDR3. Germline V lookup: CDR1 DFQATT, CDR2 SNEGSKA (reference sequence). The CDR3 region has the DNA TGCAGTGCTAGAGGCGGGACTAGCGTTAATGAGCAGTACTTC. This encodes CSARGGTSVNEQYF.

In this sample, this clonotype turned up many times. V is TRBV27 and J is TRBJ1-5; no clear D. Trimming cost V 1 base and J 2 bases, with 12 bases left between them. The CDR3 contains 16 residues. The V gene's germline CDR1 is MNHEY and CDR2 SMNVEV (reference sequence). DNA of the CDR3: TGTGCCAGCAGTTTATTATTCCCCGCCGGCAATCAGCCCCAGCATTTT. Amino acids: CASSLLFPAGNQPQHF.

V gene TRBV18 combines with J gene TRBJ2-7; D remains ambiguous. The V end was cut by 0 bases, the J end by 2 bases, with 8 bases between. The CDR3 is 14 residues long. The V gene's germline CDR1 is KGHSH and CDR2 LQKENI. DNA for the CDR3: TGTGCCAGCTCACCACCGACTCGAACCTACGAGCAGTACTTC. Translating it yields CASSPPTRTYEQYF.

The chain combines TRBV4-1 with TRBJ2-3, with D maybe TRBD1 (6 bases). The germline V gene encodes CDR1 MGHRA and CDR2 YSYEKL. Trimming cost V 4 bases and J 1 base, with 15 bases left between them. CDR3 length equals 16 residues. CDR3 bases: TGCGCCAGCAGCCTGACAGGACCACTAGGCACAGATACGCAGTATTTT. It codes for CASSLTGPLGTDTQYF.

Concerning this clonotype itself: With a much larger clone just one base away, this may be a read error. It is likely a read error, because the conserved phenylalanine at the end of the CDR3 is missing. This chain connects TRBV6-1 to TRBJ1-6; a possible D gene is TRBD1 (5 bases). Germline-derived CDR1 and CDR2 are MNHNS and SASEGT. The CDR3 has 14 residues. Trimming shortened V by 6 bases and J by 6 bases, and 12 bases separated the two germline ends. CDR3 DNA: TGTGCCAGCAGCATTACAGGCCTTAATTCACCCCTCCACCTT. Its protein is CASSITGLNSPLHL.

A few counts support this clonotype. In DNA form, the CDR3 reads TGTGCCACCAGCAACCCCGGGACTAGCGGGAGAGATACGCAGTATTTT. It yields the protein CATSNPGTSGRDTQYF. V and J are TRBV15 and TRBJ2-3; 14 bases are a match to TRBD2. This CDR3 contains 16 residues. Germline-derived CDR1 and CDR2 are LNHNV and YYDKDF (reference sequence). The trim removed 4 bases at V and 5 bases at J, leaving 5 bases unmatched.

This clonotype was observed at least ten times. The chain carries TRBV20-1 and TRBJ1-2; D unresolved. The CDR3 sequence is 14 residues long. Germline V gene data show CDR1 as DFQATT and CDR2 as SNEGSKA (reference sequence). Trimming took 0 bases from V and 0 from J, leaving 8 bases between them. This CDR3 reads CSARDFRTNYGYTF. In nucleotides, the CDR3 is TGCAGTGCTAGAGATTTCAGGACTAACTATGGCTACACCTTC.

V and J are TRBV2 and TRBJ2-1, with D unresolved. Germline loops: CDR1 SNHLY, CDR2 FYNNEI. The CDR3 runs to 13 residues. Trimming cost V 3 bases and J 3 bases, with 6 bases left between them. CDR3 nucleotides: TGTGCCAGCAGTGATACCCTCTACAATGAGCAGTTCTTC. The encoded protein is CASSDTLYNEQFF.

The chain links TRBV12-3 or TRBV12-4 to TRBJ2-7; D is possibly TRBD1 (6 bases). The CDR3 consists of 16 residues. Trimming pared 5 bases from V and 4 bases from J, leaving 21 bases between. CDR3 bases: TGTGCCAGCAGTCCAGAAACCGGGACAAGACTTTACGAGCAGTACTTC. Its protein is CASSPETGTRLYEQYF.

This clonotype occurred once. A read error is likely, as this CDR3 ends without the conserved phenylalanine or tryptophan. The rearrangement uses TRBV7-3 and TRBJ2-5, with unresolved D. This CDR3 has 13 residues. Germline lookup yields CDR1 SGHTA and CDR2 FQGTGA. Trimming removed 2 bases from V and 1 base from J, with 5 bases in between. The CDR3 coding sequence is TGTGCCAGCAGCTTATCCACCCAAGAGACCCAGTACTCC. It specifies CASSLSTQETQYS.

Turning to this clonotype: A clone one base away is much larger, so this may be a read error. The rearrangement uses TRBV28 and TRBJ2-5, with 9 bases fitting TRBD2. The length of the CDR3 is 15 residues. CDR1 and CDR2 from the germline V gene are MDHEN and SYDVKM. J lost 6 bases, V lost 5 bases, and 10 bases had no gene match. The CDR3 DNA sequence: TGTGCCAGCAGTGCGGGAATAGCGGGAGTACAGACCCAGTACTTC. It codes for CASSAGIAGVQTQYF.

This clonotype was detected only once. One base away lies a much larger clone, so this may be a sequencing read error. V usage is TRBV6-1 and J usage is TRBJ2-7, with no clear D. The CDR3 sequence is 15 residues long. Looked up from germline, CDR1 is MNHNS and CDR2 is SASEGT. The CDR3 nucleotides are TGTGCCAGCAGTGAAAAGGGTTGGACCTCCTACGAGCTGTACTTC. Translated, it gives CASSEKGWTSYELYF.

A few counts support this clonotype. The CDR3 DNA reads as TGTGCCAGCAGACAGGGGAGGTCGGAGGAGCTGTTTTTT. It translates to CASRQGRSEELFF. The V call is TRBV12-3 or TRBV12-4, the J call TRBJ2-2; weak D call: TRBD1 (7 bases). This CDR3 is 13 amino acids long. Between the trimmed V and J ends, which lost 6 bases and 10 bases, there was a span of 15 bases.

The chain has TRBV19 and TRBJ2-2; 9 positions match TRBD1. Germline V gene data show CDR1 as LNHDA and CDR2 as SQIVND (reference sequence). The CDR3 extends over 15 amino acids. Trimming removed 4 bases from V and 3 bases from J; junction bases left unmatched: 3. CDR3 protein: CASSNRGLYTGELFF. The CDR3 DNA reads TGTGCCAGTAGTAACAGGGGGCTTTACACCGGGGAGCTGTTTTTT.

The genes are TRBV18 and TRBJ1-1, with D possibly TRBD1 on 5 matching bases. V was cut by 2 bases and J by 0 bases, with 10 bases left in between. This CDR3 spans 15 amino acids. Germline CDR1 KGHSH, CDR2 LQKENI. This CDR3 reads CASSPGTLMNTEAFF. DNA for the CDR3: TGTGCCAGCTCACCAGGGACGCTTATGAACACTGAAGCTTTCTTT.

The V call is TRBV5-4, the J call TRBJ1-4; D is possibly TRBD1 (6 bases). Germline V gene data show CDR1 as SGHNT and CDR2 as YYREEE (reference sequence). This CDR3 has 15 residues. The ends were cut back, 4 bases at V and 6 bases at J, with 16 bases in the middle. The CDR3 loop is CASSRTGSRDEKLFF. The CDR3 DNA follows: TGTGCCAGCAGCCGTACAGGGAGCCGCGATGAAAAACTGTTTTTT.

This clonotype has at least ten counts. This rearrangement joins TRBV6-2 or TRBV6-3 to TRBJ1-2; 8 bases are a match to TRBD1. This CDR3 has 12 residues. V dropped 5 bases and J dropped 9; count of bases not matched to a gene: 5. From germline, CDR1 is MNHEY and CDR2 SVGEGT. CDR3 sequence: CASSDRGVSYTF. Written as DNA, the CDR3 is TGTGCCAGCAGTGACAGGGGAGTGAGCTACACCTTC.

J is TRBJ2-1 and V is TRBV18; the match to TRBD2 covers 8 bases. V lost 0 bases, J lost 1 base, and 2 bases stayed unmatched. The CDR3 runs 16 residues. Germline values: CDR1 KGHSH, CDR2 LQKENI. The CDR3 reads CASSPPSGASYNEQFF. CDR3 in DNA: TGTGCCAGCTCACCACCTAGCGGGGCGTCCTACAATGAGCAGTTCTTC.

This clonotype was seen just once. The junction and the germline gene differ at one end; a read error may be behind it. The rearrangement links TRBV2 to TRBJ2-5; D is unresolved. Germline V gives CDR1 SNHLY, CDR2 FYNNEI. This CDR3 comprises 13 residues. As DNA, the CDR3 is TGTGCCAGCAGTGTGGTGATTCAAGGGACCCAGTACTTC. Translation: CASSVVIQGTQYF. The entire variable domain, with the rest obtained from reference TRBV2 and TRBJ2-5, is as follows: EPEVTQTPSHQVTQMGQEVILRCVPISNHLYFYWYRQILGQKVEFLVSFYNNEISEKSEIFDDQFSVERPDGSNFTLKIRSTKLEDSAMYFCASSVVIQGTQYFGPGTRLLVL.

Turning to this clonotype: A read error may explain this, as a much larger clone is one base away. The V and J genes are TRBV6-5 and TRBJ1-1; 7 bases are shared with TRBD1. V dropped 2 bases and J dropped 1; count of bases not matched to a gene: 16. There are 19 residues in the CDR3. CDR1 MNHEY and CDR2 SVGAGI come from the germline V gene. CDR3 DNA sequence: TGTGCCAGCAGTTACCCTTCGACAGGGTCATTTCTCCAGAACACTGAAGCTTTCTTT. Translation: CASSYPSTGSFLQNTEAFF.

The rearrangement links TRBV6-6 to TRBJ2-7; TRBD1 aligns across 8 bases. With 6 bases clipped from V and 7 bases from J, the junction kept 17 bases outside the gene matches. The germline CDR1 and CDR2 sequences are MNHNY and SVGAGI (reference sequence). The CDR3 is 16 amino acids. The CDR3: CASRKQGEGFYNEQYF. The CDR3 bases are TGTGCCAGCAGAAAACAGGGGGAAGGGTTCTACAATGAGCAGTACTTC.

This sequence joins TRBV28 and TRBJ2-7, with D perhaps TRBD1 (5 bases). The germline gives CDR1 MDHEN, CDR2 SYDVKM. Deletions cut 4 bases from V and 6 bases from J, with 16 bases between. CDR3 length equals 14 residues. For the CDR3, the DNA is TGTGCCAGCAGTTCGACAGCCGTGTCGGTCGAGCAGTACTTC. Translating it yields CASSSTAVSVEQYF.

V and J are TRBV7-6 and TRBJ1-3; a weak D match, TRBD1 (5 bases). The CDR3 consists of 14 residues. V gave up 4 bases and J gave up 5 bases, with 12 bases separating them. Germline-derived CDR1 and CDR2 are SGHVS and FNYEAQ. CDR3: CASSSPPGRNTIYF. DNA for the CDR3: TGTGCCAGCAGCTCCCCCCCAGGGAGAAACACCATATATTTT.

The rearrangement uses TRBV4-1 and TRBJ2-1, with 12 bases aligning to TRBD2. CDR1 is MGHRA and CDR2 is YSYEKL in the germline V gene. CDR3 length: 19 residues. The V and J ends lost 2 bases and 1 base, in that order; junction bases with no gene match: 9. This CDR3 reads CASSQRTSGMSGSYNEQFF. The CDR3 DNA is TGCGCCAGCAGCCAAAGGACTAGCGGGATGTCCGGGTCCTACAATGAGCAGTTCTTC.